This T cell receptor beta chain was obtained from a study of T cells in localized non-small cell lung cancer. Study-wide results and limits: Adjacent lung was found to contain a median about 62 of the top 100 tumor clones. Uninvolved adjacent lung showed peak T cell clonality, exceeding tumor.

Repertoires were generated with immunoSEQ multiplex PCR, while TCRdb's copy carries only in-frame clones and drops some. The sample holds 75,000 to 85,000 clones, about 84% seen once. The CDR3 is made up of 12 amino acids. From germline, CDR1 is SNHLY and CDR2 FYNNEI. Between the trimmed V and J ends, which lost 7 bases and 4 bases, there was a span of 10 bases. Notes on this clone: Its target is not known.

This TCR was sampled from a female donor over 55 with stage I lung adenocarcinoma. V gene TRBV2 combines with J gene TRBJ1-2; D is undetermined. The sample in question was peripheral blood, obtained before any cancer treatment. The CDR3 coding sequence is TGTGCCAGCAAGCAGGCAGCCTATGGCTACACCTTC. Its translation: CASKQAAYGYTF. Full variable domain (remainder filled in from reference TRBV2 and TRBJ1-2): EPEVTQTPSHQVTQMGQEVILRCVPISNHLYFYWYRQILGQKVEFLVSFYNNEISEKSEIFDDQFSVERPDGSNFTLKIRSTKLEDSAMYFCASKQAAYGYTFGSGTRLTVV.